This T cell receptor beta chain was recovered during a study of T-cell memory formation after mild COVID-19. At the level of the study: Clusters were largely donor specific. Study findings and constraints: Pre-infection memory harbored some responding clones, suggesting cross-reactive memory joined. There was a balanced CD4/CD8 profile in clones contracting day 15 to 85, and later expanders leaned CD4+.

Using constant-segment primers, 5'RACE produced TCR alpha and TCR beta cDNA libraries carrying sample barcodes and UMIs. Each CDR3 protein is one row after TCRdb ran MiXCR on the 5' RACE reads. The sample consists of 250,000 or so distinct CDR3 sequences, around 10% of them appearing once. A few counts support this clonotype. Its antigen is unknown. Germline loops: CDR1 DFQATT, CDR2 SNEGSKA (reference sequence). The CDR3 length is 13 residues. Trimming left V 6 bases short and J 1 base short, with 12 bases between. The sequence derives from a man aged 18 to 35 who had mild COVID-19 (a few samples of this study predate the infection). Cell type and time point are not known. Sequencing was carried out using PBMCs or a T cell subset sorted from them (not recorded which). The V gene is TRBV20-1, the J gene TRBJ2-5; D may be TRBD2 (6 bases). This chain's CDR3 is CSALGLPQETQYF. DNA for the CDR3: TGCAGTGCCCTTGGACTACCCCAAGAGACCCAGTACTTC.